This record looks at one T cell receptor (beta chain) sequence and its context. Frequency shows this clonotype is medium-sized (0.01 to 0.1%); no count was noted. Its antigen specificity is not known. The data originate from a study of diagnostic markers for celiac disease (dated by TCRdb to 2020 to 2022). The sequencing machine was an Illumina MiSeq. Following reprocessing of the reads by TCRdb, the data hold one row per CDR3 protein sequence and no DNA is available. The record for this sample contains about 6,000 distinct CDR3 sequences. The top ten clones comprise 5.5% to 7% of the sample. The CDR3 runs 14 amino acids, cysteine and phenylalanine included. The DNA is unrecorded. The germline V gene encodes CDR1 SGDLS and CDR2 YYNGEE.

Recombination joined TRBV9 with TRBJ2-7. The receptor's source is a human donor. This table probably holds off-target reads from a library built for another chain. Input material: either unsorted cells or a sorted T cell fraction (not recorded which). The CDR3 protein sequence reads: CASSSVGSSYEQYF.